Listed here is a single T cell receptor beta chain. These data originate in a study of blood T cell repertoires in COVID-19. Study at large: Sources were T cells, B-cell-depleted T cells, or PBMCs; the material itself was cDNA or gDNA.

Per the study methods: Estimation of nucleated cell counts was performed using reference gene primer amplification. The assay was immunoSEQ multiplex PCR, and TCRdb's table has in-frame clones only and misses some. V, J and clone size were drawn from that table, and D and trimming were deduced from the DNA. The sample includes about 160,000 clones, about 85% of them seen just once. Seattle patients were enrolled during active infection and followed longitudinally. Trimming took off 4 bases at V and 5 bases at J, with 12 bases between the two ends. This CDR3 comprises 13 residues. Germline V gene lookup returns CDR1 MNHEY and CDR2 SMNVEV (reference sequence).

The sequence was collected from a man at least 80 years old with COVID-19, enrolled during active disease. The V call is TRBV27, the J call TRBJ2-7; TRBD1 might be the D (6 bases). Sequenced: peripheral blood. CDR3 in amino acids: CASSSLQGNEQYF. CDR3 coding DNA: TGTGCCAGCAGTTCCCTACAGGGAAACGAGCAGTACTTC.